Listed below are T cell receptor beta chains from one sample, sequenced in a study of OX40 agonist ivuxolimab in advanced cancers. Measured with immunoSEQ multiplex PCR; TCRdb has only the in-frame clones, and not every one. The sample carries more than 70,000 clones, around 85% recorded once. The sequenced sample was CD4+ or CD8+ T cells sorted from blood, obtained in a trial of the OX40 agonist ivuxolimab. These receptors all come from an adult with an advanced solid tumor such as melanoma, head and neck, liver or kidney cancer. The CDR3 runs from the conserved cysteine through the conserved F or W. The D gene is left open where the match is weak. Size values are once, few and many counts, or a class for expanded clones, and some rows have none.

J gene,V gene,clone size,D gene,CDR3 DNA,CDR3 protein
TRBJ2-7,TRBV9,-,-,TGTGCCAGCAGCGAGGGGGAGGCTGGAGAGTACTACGAGCAGTACTTC,CASSEGEAGEYYEQYF
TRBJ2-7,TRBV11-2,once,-,TGTGCCAGCAGACAGCTCAGGGACGAGCAGTACTTC,CASRQLRDEQYF
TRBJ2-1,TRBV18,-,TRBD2,TGTGCCAGCTCACCACGGGTACCGACGGGGACTAGCGGGGGAGGCTACAATGAGCAGTTCTTC,CASSPRVPTGTSGGGYNEQFF
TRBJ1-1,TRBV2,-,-,TGTGCCAGCAGTGTCGGGCAGGGCCGGATCGAAGCTTTCTTT,CASSVGQGRIEAFF
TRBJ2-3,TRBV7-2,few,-,TGTGCCAGCAGCTTTTCCAGTGGAGGCACAGATACGCAGTATTTT,CASSFSSGGTDTQYF
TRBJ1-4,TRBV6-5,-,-,TGTGCCAGCAGTAGGGGGTGGACTAATGAAAAACTGTTTTTT,CASSRGWTNEKLFF
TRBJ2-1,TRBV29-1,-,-,TGCAGCGTTGAATACAATGAGCAGTTCTTC,CSVEYNEQFF
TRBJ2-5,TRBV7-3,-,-,TGTGCCAGCAGCGCTGGACCCGGACTTGATCGGCAGGAGACCCAGTACTTC,CASSAGPGLDRQETQYF
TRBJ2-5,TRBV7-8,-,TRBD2,TGTGCCAGCAGCTTAGGTTGGGCGGGAGGGCTCCAAGAGACCCAGTACTTC,CASSLGWAGGLQETQYF
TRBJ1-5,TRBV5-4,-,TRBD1,TGTGCCAGCAGCCAAGGTCCCCTTGCTCCGGGACAGGGCAATCAGCCCCAGCATTTT,CASSQGPLAPGQGNQPQHF
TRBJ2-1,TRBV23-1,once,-,TGCGCCAGCAGTCAGAAGGACCGGAGCTCCTACAATGAGCAGTTCTTC,CASSQKDRSSYNEQFF
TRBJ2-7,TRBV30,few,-,TGTGCCTGGAGCTACCCCCCGAGGCTAGCGCAAACCTACGAGCAGTACTTC,CAWSYPPRLAQTYEQYF
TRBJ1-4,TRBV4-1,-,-,TGCGCCAGCCGGATGTGGGCCCTGGATGAAAAACTGTTTTTT,CASRMWALDEKLFF
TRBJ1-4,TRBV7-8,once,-,TGTGCCAGCAGCCTCGACAGCGCTAATGAAAAACTGTTTTTT,CASSLDSANEKLFF
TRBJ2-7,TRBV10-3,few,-,TGTGCCATCAGTGAGTGGAACTCCTACGAGCAGTACTTC,CAISEWNSYEQYF
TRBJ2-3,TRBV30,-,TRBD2,TGTGCCTGGATAACTAGCGGGAGTACCCCCCACACAGATACGCAGTATTTT,CAWITSGSTPHTDTQYF
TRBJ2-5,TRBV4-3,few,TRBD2,TGCGCCAGCAGCCAAGATATCCCCTCCGTTACTAGCGGTCAGGAGACCCAGTACTTC,CASSQDIPSVTSGQETQYF
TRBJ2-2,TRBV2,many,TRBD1,TGTGCCAGGCAACAGGGGGAAGGCGGGGAGCTGTTTTTT,CARQQGEGGELFF
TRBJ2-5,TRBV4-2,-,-,TGTGCCAGCAGCCGGGAAGACAAGTACCAAGAGACCCAGTACTTC,CASSREDKYQETQYF
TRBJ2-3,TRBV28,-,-,TGTGCCAGCAGTTTTGAGCGGGTGAGAGCAGATACGCAGTATTTT,CASSFERVRADTQYF
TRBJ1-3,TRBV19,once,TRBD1,TGTGCCAGTAGTCTACAGGGGTCTGGAAACACCATATATTTT,CASSLQGSGNTIYF
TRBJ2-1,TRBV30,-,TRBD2,TGTGCCGGCAATCCTGGGGGGGATGAGCAGTTCTTC,CAGNPGGDEQFF
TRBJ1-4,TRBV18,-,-,TGTGCCAGCTCACCTTCGCCCCAGGGCGAAAAACTGTTTTTT,CASSPSPQGEKLFF
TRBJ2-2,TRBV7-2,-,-,TGTGCCAGCAGTCCCAATAGGGGGGCCGGGGAGCTGTTTTTT,CASSPNRGAGELFF
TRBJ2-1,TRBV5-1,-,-,TGCGCCAGCAGCCCCCCGAGCCACAATGAGCAGTTCTTC,CASSPPSHNEQFF
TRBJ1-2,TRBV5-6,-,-,TGTGCCAGCAGCTCACAGGGCAGCTATGGCTACACCTTC,CASSSQGSYGYTF
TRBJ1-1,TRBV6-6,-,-,TGTGCCAGCAGCCTTCTGGGGGGGAACACTGAAGCTTTCTTT,CASSLLGGNTEAFF
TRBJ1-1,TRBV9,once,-,TGTGCCAGCAGCGTAGTCAGGGGAGGTGAGGCTTTCTTT,CASSVVRGGEAFF
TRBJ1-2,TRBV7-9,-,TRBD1,TGTGCCAGCAGCTTACAGGGGGCAAACTATGGCTACACCTTC,CASSLQGANYGYTF
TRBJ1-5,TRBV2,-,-,TGTGCCAGCAGTCCCAGGGAAATCAATCAGCCCCAGCATTTT,CASSPREINQPQHF
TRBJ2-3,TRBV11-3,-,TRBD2,TGTGCCAGCAGCACATGGACTAGCGGGCAGTCAGATACGCAGTATTTT,CASSTWTSGQSDTQYF
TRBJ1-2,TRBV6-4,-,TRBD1,TGTGCCAGCAGTCCAGGCCAGGGGGCGGGCGGCTACACCTTC,CASSPGQGAGGYTF
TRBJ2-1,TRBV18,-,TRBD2,TGTGCCAGCTCGCCTACTAGCGGGGGGGAATATGAGCAGTTCTTC,CASSPTSGGEYEQFF
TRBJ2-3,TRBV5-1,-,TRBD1,TGCGCCACCAGGGACAGTTCCACAGGGGCGCAGTATTTT,CATRDSSTGAQYF
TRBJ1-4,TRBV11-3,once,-,TGTGCCAGCAGCAGTGGACCTTCAACTAATGAAAAACTGTTTTTT,CASSSGPSTNEKLFF
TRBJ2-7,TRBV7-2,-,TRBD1,TGTGCCAGCAGCCTACAGGGGGCTTCCTACGAGCAGTACTTC,CASSLQGASYEQYF
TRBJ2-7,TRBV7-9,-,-,TGTGCCAGCAGCTTAGTTGAAGCCTACGAGCAGTACTTC,CASSLVEAYEQYF